The clone carrying this TCR beta chain was seen more than once but under ten times. Germline V CDR1 and CDR2: SGHNT, YENEEA. The CDR3 covers 15 residues. J lost 2 bases, V lost 5 bases, and 8 bases had no gene match. This specimen belongs to a study of Ad26.COV2.S vaccination and SARS-CoV-2 variants. Assay used: immunoSEQ multiplex PCR; TCRdb lists only in-frame clones, some missing. The table has about 87,000 clones, around 82% seen once. This receptor was taken from a human donor who had recovered from COVID-19. The material sequenced was peripheral blood, taken after recovery from COVID-19. The rearrangement links TRBV11-3 to TRBJ2-7, with TRBD1 matching 8 bases. This chain's CDR3 is CASSHYRDRPYEQYF. CDR3 in DNA: TGTGCCAGCAGCCATTACCGGGACAGGCCCTACGAGCAGTACTTC.